Shown below are 18 T cell receptor beta chains from a single sample sequenced in a study of blood T cell repertoires in COVID-19. Repertoires were generated with immunoSEQ multiplex PCR, while TCRdb's copy carries only in-frame clones and drops some. The sample includes about 250,000 clones, roughly 84% of them seen just once. Sequenced sample: peripheral blood. The receptor source for this set is a man aged 50 or older with active or convalescent COVID-19.

V and J are TRBV3-1 (or the pseudogene TRBV3-2) and TRBJ1-2; D might be TRBD1 (6 bases). This CDR3 region has 16 residues. V was shortened by 4 bases and J by 0 bases, with 15 bases between the two germline ends. Looked up from germline, CDR1 is LGHDT and CDR2 is YNNKEL (reference sequence). DNA for the CDR3: TGTGCCAGCAGCCCCACCCGACAGGCAGCTAACTATGGCTACACCTTC. This codes for CASSPTRQAANYGYTF.

This clone showed up just once. The V and J genes are TRBV11-3 and TRBJ2-1; 11 bases line up with TRBD2. Germline CDR1 and CDR2: SGHNT and YENEEA. Trimming took 3 bases from V and 9 from J; bases not matched to a gene: 13. There are 17 residues in the CDR3. CDR3 residues: CASSFRDSGGAVGEQFF. As DNA, the CDR3 is TGTGCCAGCAGCTTTCGTGATAGCGGGGGGGCGGTGGGTGAGCAGTTCTTC.

The chain joins TRBV5-1 to TRBJ2-2; 7 nucleotides line up with TRBD1. Germline V lookup: CDR1 SGHRS, CDR2 YFSETQ. This CDR3 has 15 residues. Trimming took 0 bases from V and 5 from J; bases not matched to a gene: 4. The CDR3 spells CASSLEGQSTGELFF. The CDR3 nucleotides are TGCGCCAGCAGCTTGGAGGGACAGAGTACCGGGGAGCTGTTTTTT.

The chain links TRBV13 to TRBJ1-3; weak D call: TRBD1 (6 bases). The V end lost 5 bases, the J end lost 0 bases, and 11 bases lay between the germline ends. Per germline, CDR1 PRHDT and CDR2 FYEKMQ (reference sequence). CDR3 length: 15 residues. The CDR3 sequence: CASSPDRASGNTIYF. The DNA of the CDR3 is TGTGCCAGCAGCCCGGACAGAGCCTCTGGAAACACCATATATTTT.

V and J are TRBV5-1 and TRBJ1-1, with TRBD1 as a possible D gene (6 bases). V gave up 0 bases and J gave up 4 bases, with 10 bases separating them. The CDR3 is 14 residues long. The germline CDR1 and CDR2 sequences are SGHRS and YFSETQ. The CDR3 here is CASSLGGQVTEAFF. The CDR3 bases are TGCGCCAGCAGCTTGGGGGGGCAGGTCACTGAAGCTTTCTTT.

This rearrangement joins TRBV27 to TRBJ1-2; 8 positions match TRBD1. This CDR3 region has 14 residues. Trimming cost V 4 bases and J 5 bases; bases outside gene matches: 6. Per the germline V gene, CDR1 is MNHEY and CDR2 is SMNVEV (reference sequence). The CDR3 sequence: CASSSLGQGYGYTF. CDR3 DNA sequence: TGTGCCAGCAGTTCCCTCGGACAGGGTTATGGCTACACCTTC.

The chain combines TRBV4-1 with TRBJ2-7; tentative D call: TRBD2 (6 bases). V was clipped by 3 bases and J by 3 bases, with 12 bases between them. The CDR3 length is 14 residues. Germline V gives CDR1 MGHRA, CDR2 YSYEKL. The CDR3 region is CASSQALGGYEQYF. DNA for the CDR3: TGCGCCAGCAGCCAGGCCTTGGGGGGCTACGAGCAGTACTTC.

The chain couples TRBV5-4 to TRBJ1-4; 7 nucleotides line up with TRBD1. Germline CDR1 is SGHNT and CDR2 is YYREEE (reference sequence). The CDR3 length is 15 residues. Trimming removed 4 bases from V and 3 bases from J; junction bases left unmatched: 6. The CDR3 loop is CASSTGTVANEKLFF. The CDR3 DNA reads TGTGCCAGCAGCACCGGGACAGTAGCTAATGAAAAACTGTTTTTT.

This rearrangement joins TRBV9 to TRBJ2-7, with 11 bases that match TRBD1. The germline V gene has CDR1 SGDLS and CDR2 YYNGEE. The CDR3 consists of 15 residues. V shed 2 bases, J shed 7 bases, and the junction held 8 bases outside the gene matches. The DNA of the CDR3 is TGTGCCAGCAGCGTCGGGACAGGGGGGGTCTCAGAGCAGTACTTC. Translating gives CASSVGTGGVSEQYF.

V gene TRBV19 combines with J gene TRBJ2-5; 11 bases line up with TRBD2. The germline CDR1 and CDR2 sequences are LNHDA and SQIVND (reference sequence). Trimming removed 7 bases from V and 8 bases from J; junction bases left unmatched: 12. The CDR3 has 15 residues. This chain's CDR3 is CASTPAGSGGGTQYF. CDR3 coding DNA: TGTGCCAGTACCCCGGCCGGTAGCGGGGGGGGCACCCAGTACTTC.

This clone was seen a handful of times. The J gene is TRBJ1-2, the V gene TRBV9; 7 bases line up with TRBD1. Germline V CDR1 and CDR2: SGDLS, YYNGEE. The ends lost 3 bases at V and 4 bases at J; junction bases unmatched: 6. CDR3 length: 14 amino acids. CDR3 coding DNA: TGTGCCAGCAGCGCCGGGACAGTGTCCTATGGCTACACCTTC. Protein product: CASSAGTVSYGYTF.

V usage is TRBV27 and J usage is TRBJ1-2; TRBD1 matches at 7 bases. Germline V gene sequence: CDR1 MNHEY, CDR2 SMNVEV (reference sequence). The CDR3 has 16 residues. With 0 bases clipped from V and 0 bases from J, the junction kept 4 bases outside the gene matches. CDR3: CASSLSRTGPNYGYTF. The DNA of the CDR3 is TGTGCCAGCAGTTTATCCCGGACAGGTCCTAACTATGGCTACACCTTC.

There are a few counts of this clone. This chain links TRBV23-1 with TRBJ2-7, with 8 positions matching TRBD2. TRBV23-1 is noted as an ORF with a role that remains uncertain. V trimming: 8 bases; J trimming: 2 bases; junction bases outside the gene matches: 14. The CDR3 sequence is 16 residues long. CDR3 protein: CASYGDSGRVTYEQYF. CDR3 sequence (DNA): TGCGCCAGCTATGGCGACTCCGGGAGGGTAACCTACGAGCAGTACTTC.

CDR3 sequence (DNA): TGTGCCTGGACCGGGGATTCGGCCGGGGAGCTGTTTTTT. Translated, it gives CAWTGDSAGELFF. The chain joins TRBV30 to TRBJ2-2, with D perhaps matching TRBD2 (5 bases). CDR1 and CDR2 from the germline V gene are GTSNPN and SVGIG (reference sequence). Trimming removed 4 bases from V and 6 bases from J, with 12 bases in between. This CDR3 is built from 13 residues.

This rearrangement joins TRBV30 to TRBJ1-2; maybe TRBD1 (5 bases). Germline values: CDR1 GTSNPN, CDR2 SVGIG (reference sequence). This CDR3 comprises 13 residues. Trimming shortened V by 4 bases and J by 4 bases, and 13 bases separated the two germline ends. The CDR3 loop is CAWTFGGGYGYTF. As DNA, the CDR3 is TGTGCCTGGACATTTGGGGGAGGCTATGGCTACACCTTC.

The genes are TRBV5-8 and TRBJ1-1, with 7 bases lining up with TRBD1. Germline-derived CDR1 and CDR2 are SGHTS and YDEGEE. Trimming removed 6 bases from V and 0 bases from J; junction bases left unmatched: 2. This CDR3 region has 13 residues. CDR3: CASNRGMNTEAFF. CDR3 coding DNA: TGTGCCAGCAACAGGGGCATGAACACTGAAGCTTTCTTT.

The V call is TRBV7-6, the J call TRBJ2-7, with D possibly TRBD1 on 6 matching bases. CDR3 length: 13 amino acids. Germline V gives CDR1 SGHVS, CDR2 FNYEAQ. The ends were cut back, 1 base at V and 6 bases at J, with 10 bases in the middle. The CDR3 DNA reads TGTGCCAGCAGCTTAGAGACAGGTCGCGAGCAGTACTTC. Encoded protein: CASSLETGREQYF.

The chain couples TRBV9 to TRBJ2-1; the D is unclear. Trimming left V 1 base short and J 9 bases short, with 11 bases between. CDR1 SGDLS and CDR2 YYNGEE come from the germline V gene. The CDR3 has 13 amino acids. In nucleotides, the CDR3 is TGTGCCAGCAGCGTATCCCTAACGGGTGAGCAGTTCTTC. It is translated as CASSVSLTGEQFF. Filled out from reference TRBV9 and TRBJ2-1, the complete variable domain reads DSGVTQTPKHLITATGQRVTLRCSPRSGDLSVYWYQQSLDQGLQFLIQYYNGEERAKGNILERFSAQQFPDLHSELNLSSLELGDSALYFCASSVSLTGEQFFGPGTRLTVL.